The 19 T cell receptor beta chains in this list originate from one sample, sequenced in a study of T cells in Graves' hyperthyroidism and ophthalmopathy. Amplification of TCR beta CDR3 regions used RNA as the template. First-round RT-PCR with HTBI primers amplified the TCR CDR3 region. From the multiplex PCR reads, TCRdb called clonotypes with MiXCR, one entry per CDR3 protein. The sample includes 350,000 to 450,000 distinct CDR3 sequences, around 15% of them seen just once. Sample: blood. These receptors were obtained from a man aged 50 or older with Graves' ophthalmopathy.

This clonotype has a handful of counts. The chain couples TRBV5-1 to TRBJ1-6; tentative D call: TRBD1 (5 bases). Trimming took off 0 bases at V and 8 bases at J, with 12 bases between the two ends. The germline V gene has CDR1 SGHRS and CDR2 YFSETQ. CDR3 length: 15 residues. Written as DNA, the CDR3 is TGCGCCAGCAGCTTGGACCAGGGAGCTGATTCACCCCTCCACTTT. This sequence encodes CASSLDQGADSPLHF. Using reference TRBV5-1 and TRBJ1-6 for the parts outside the CDR3, the full variable domain is KAGVTQTPRYLIKTRGQQVTLSCSPISGHRSVSWYQQTPGQGLQFLFEYFSETQRNKGNFPGRFSGRQFSNSRSEMNVSTLELGDSALYLCASSLDQGADSPLHFGNGTRLTVT.

This clonotype was seen many times. The genes are TRBV5-1 and TRBJ2-3, with TRBD1 matching over 12 bases. The V segment lost 4 bases and the J segment 4 bases; nucleotides outside the gene matches: 4. This CDR3 has 15 residues. Germline V gene sequence: CDR1 SGHRS, CDR2 YFSETQ. CDR3 loop: CASSPGTGGADTQYF. CDR3 DNA: TGCGCCAGCAGCCCCGGGACAGGGGGCGCAGATACGCAGTATTTT.

The table lists this clonotype with many counts. V and J are TRBV5-1 and TRBJ2-1; TRBD1 is a possible D gene (8 bases). The CDR3 length is 15 residues. Germline values: CDR1 SGHRS, CDR2 YFSETQ. V lost 1 base and J 5 bases, leaving 13 bases between the germline ends. The CDR3 DNA reads as TGCGCCAGCAGCTTGCAACAGGGGGGGAACAATGAGCAGTTCTTC. Translated, it gives CASSLQQGGNNEQFF.

This clonotype was recorded at least ten times. The chain recombines TRBV15 with TRBJ2-1, with 11 bases matching TRBD2. V trimming: 2 bases; J trimming: 3 bases; junction bases outside the gene matches: 3. Germline-derived CDR1 and CDR2 are LNHNV and YYDKDF (reference sequence). This CDR3 has 16 residues. The CDR3 reads CATSRLAGGLYNEQFF. CDR3 nucleotides: TGTGCCACCAGCAGACTAGCGGGAGGACTCTACAATGAGCAGTTCTTC.

This clonotype was seen at least ten times. V is TRBV10-3 and J is TRBJ2-7; D is unresolved. Germline V gene data show CDR1 as ENHRY and CDR2 as SYGVKD. Trimming pared 0 bases from V and 6 bases from J, leaving 6 bases between. This CDR3 is 12 amino acids long. CDR3 loop: CAISESSLEQYF. Written as DNA, the CDR3 is TGTGCCATCAGTGAGTCCTCGCTCGAGCAGTACTTC.

This clonotype was recorded at least ten times. V gene TRBV7-9 combines with J gene TRBJ2-5, with 8 bases that match TRBD2. From germline, CDR1 is SEHNR and CDR2 FQNEAQ (reference sequence). The CDR3 runs 14 residues. After removal of 7 bases from V and 1 base from J, the junction contained 5 bases not matched to a gene. CDR3 bases: TGTGCCAGCAACTTCGGGGGGGGCCAAGAGACCCAGTACTTC. It codes for CASNFGGGQETQYF.

This clonotype was seen ten or more times. V gene TRBV20-1 combines with J gene TRBJ1-3, with TRBD1 as a possible D gene (5 bases). The V gene lost 6 bases and the J gene lost 0 bases, with 15 bases spanning the gap. The CDR3 sequence is 15 residues long. The germline CDR1 and CDR2 sequences are DFQATT and SNEGSKA (reference sequence). CDR3 sequence (DNA): TGCAGTGCCCCTACCCAGGGAAGCTCTGGAAACACCATATATTTT. This gives the protein CSAPTQGSSGNTIYF.

Details on this clonotype: One end of the junction varies from germline; a read error may be responsible. The rearrangement uses TRBV24-1 and TRBJ2-1; 8 bases map to TRBD2. Per the germline V gene, CDR1 is KGHDR and CDR2 is SFDVKD. The length of the CDR3 is 17 residues. CDR3 amino acids: CTTSDLPSGSPYNEQFF. CDR3 sequence (DNA): TGTACCACCAGTGATTTGCCGAGCGGGAGTCCCTACAATGAGCAGTTCTTC.

This clonotype was seen more than once but under ten times. With a much larger clone just one base away, this may be a read error. V usage is TRBV11-2 and J usage is TRBJ1-3; D might be TRBD1 (6 bases). CDR3 size: 15 residues. Per the germline V gene, CDR1 is SGHAT and CDR2 is FQNNGV. The CDR3 sequence is CASSFQRGAGSTIYF. The CDR3 DNA reads as TGTGCCAGCAGCTTTCAAAGGGGGGCAGGAAGCACCATATATTTT.

This clonotype showed up many times. The chain combines TRBV12-3 or TRBV12-4 with TRBJ2-3; 8 bases map to TRBD1. The CDR3 is 15 residues long. Trimming removed 6 bases from V and 5 bases from J; junction bases left unmatched: 10. The CDR3 loop reads CASSHGRGQIDTQYF. The CDR3 nucleotides read TGTGCCAGCAGCCATGGCAGGGGGCAGATAGATACGCAGTATTTT.

This clonotype was detected only a few times. The chain couples TRBV19 to TRBJ1-1; a weak D match, TRBD1 (6 bases). This CDR3 contains 13 residues. Germline lookup yields CDR1 LNHDA and CDR2 SQIVND (reference sequence). V lost 7 bases to trimming and J lost 5 bases, with 14 bases between them. This chain's CDR3 is CASTGHEDTEAFF. CDR3 nucleotides: TGTGCCAGTACGGGACACGAGGATACTGAAGCTTTCTTT.

This clonotype was found a few times. This chain joins TRBV20-1 and TRBJ2-5, with a tentative D call TRBD2 (6 bases). The V end was cut by 5 bases, the J end by 4 bases, with 17 bases between. CDR1 and CDR2 from the germline V gene are DFQATT and SNEGSKA (reference sequence). The CDR3 runs 14 residues. The CDR3 DNA reads as TGCAGTGCTCCCCTCGGGGGAGTGCGAGAGACCCAGTACTTC. Protein sequence: CSAPLGGVRETQYF.

This clonotype was picked up many times. The CDR3 DNA reads TGCGCCAGCAGCTTGGTGGTTTCAGGGTTTAGCAGATACAATGAGCAGTTCTTC. Its protein product is CASSLVVSGFSRYNEQFF. The chain uses TRBV5-1 and TRBJ2-1; perhaps TRBD1 as D (5 bases). Deletions cut 0 bases from V and 4 bases from J, with 20 bases between. This CDR3 region has 18 residues. Germline CDR1 is SGHRS and CDR2 is YFSETQ.

V and J are TRBV6-1 and TRBJ1-1, with D uncertain. This CDR3 has 14 amino acids. In germline, CDR1 is MNHNS, CDR2 SASEGT. V lost 1 base to trimming and J lost 3 bases, with 9 bases between them. The CDR3 region has the DNA TGTGCCAGCAGTGAAGACAAATCTTACACTGAAGCTTTCTTT. Protein sequence: CASSEDKSYTEAFF.

The rearrangement joins TRBV7-9 to TRBJ2-3; D is unclear. The V gene's germline CDR1 is SEHNR and CDR2 FQNEAQ (reference sequence). The V end lost 5 bases, the J end lost 4 bases, and 19 bases lay between the germline ends. This CDR3 has 16 amino acids. CDR3 coding DNA: TGTGCCAGCAGCCTCGAAGGGTGGACCTGGGCAGATACGCAGTATTTT. Translating gives CASSLEGWTWADTQYF. The full variable domain, rest sourced from reference TRBV7-9 and TRBJ2-3, is DTGVSQNPRHKITKRGQNVTFRCDPISEHNRLYWYRQTLGQGPEFLTYFQNEAQLEKSRLLSDRFSAERPKGSFSTLEIQRTEQGDSAMYLCASSLEGWTWADTQYFGPGTRLTVL.

The table lists this clonotype with many counts. The chain is built from TRBV7-2 and TRBJ2-7; tentatively, D is TRBD1 (5 bases). CDR1 and CDR2 (germline): SGHTA, FQGNSA. CDR3 length: 14 amino acids. V lost 4 bases to trimming and J lost 2 bases, with 12 bases between them. DNA for the CDR3: TGTGCCAGCAGCTCCCGACAGACACCCTACGAGCAGTACTTC. As protein: CASSSRQTPYEQYF.

This clonotype came up many times. The rearrangement uses TRBV11-2 and TRBJ2-1, with TRBD2 matching over 13 bases. CDR1 is SGHAT and CDR2 is FQNNGV in the germline V gene. The CDR3 contains 17 residues. V dropped 5 bases and J dropped 7; count of bases not matched to a gene: 11. The CDR3 is CASSHIRTSGGWNEQFF. Here the CDR3 DNA reads TGTGCCAGCAGCCACATTCGGACTAGCGGGGGCTGGAATGAGCAGTTCTTC.

The rearrangement joins TRBV6-2 or TRBV6-3 to TRBJ2-2; the match to TRBD2 covers 10 bases. Germline V CDR1 and CDR2: MNHEY, SVGEGT. CDR3 length: 15 residues. V was clipped by 2 bases and J by 9 bases; unmatched bases: 6. CDR3 loop: CASSYGLAEWRELFF. The CDR3 DNA is TGTGCCAGCAGTTACGGACTAGCGGAATGGCGGGAGCTGTTTTTT.

This clonotype was picked up many times. This chain links TRBV7-9 with TRBJ2-1, with 10 positions matching TRBD1. From germline, CDR1 is SEHNR and CDR2 FQNEAQ (reference sequence). The J segment lost 0 bases and the V segment lost 5 bases, leaving 10 bases of the junction unmatched. The CDR3 consists of 18 residues. The CDR3 sequence is CASSRPGQGTSSYNEQFF. The CDR3 region has the DNA TGTGCCAGCAGCAGACCGGGACAGGGGACTAGCTCCTACAATGAGCAGTTCTTC.